One and the same sample provided the 31 T cell receptor beta chains below, sequenced in a study of tumor and adjacent non-tumor tissue in lung cancer. Three rounds of nested PCR, following a modified ARM-PCR protocol, produced the TCRbeta library. Using its own MiXCR run on the multiplex PCR reads, TCRdb lists one record per CDR3 protein. The table records about 68,000 distinct CDR3 sequences, roughly 56% of them present only once. This sample's RNA came from whole unsorted tissue. Sequenced input: lung tumor tissue. The receptors here all came from a man between 45 and 60 years old with non-small cell lung cancer.

This chain connects TRBV20-1 to TRBJ1-3; TRBD1 agrees at 10 bases. The CDR3 loop spans 17 amino acids. Germline-derived CDR1 and CDR2 are DFQATT and SNEGSKA (reference sequence). The junction had 6 bases not matched to a gene; V was cut back by 0 bases and J by 1 base. CDR3 bases: TGCAGTGCTAGAGAAGGAGTGGGACAGGGGTCTGGAAACACCATATATTTT. Amino acid sequence: CSAREGVGQGSGNTIYF.

The chain carries TRBV6-6 and TRBJ1-5, with a weak D call TRBD1 (6 bases). This CDR3 is built from 12 residues. Trimming removed 5 bases from V and 7 bases from J, with 9 bases in between. Germline V gives CDR1 MNHNY, CDR2 SVGAGI (reference sequence). CDR3 residues: CASSKQGQPQHF. The CDR3 region has the DNA TGTGCCAGCAGTAAACAGGGCCAGCCCCAGCATTTT.

Of note for this clonotype: At one end the junction does not follow the germline gene, possibly because of a read error. The chain combines TRBV11-3 with TRBJ2-2; D may be TRBD2 (6 bases). CDR1 is SGHNT, CDR2 YENEEA, per germline. This CDR3 spans 15 amino acids. CDR3 residues: CASSSIGGDPGELFF. CDR3 bases: TGTGCCAGTAGCTCCATCGGAGGGGATCCCGGGGAGCTGTTTTTT.

This clonotype was seen repeatedly, ten times or more. The chain is built from TRBV7-8 and TRBJ2-7; D is perhaps TRBD1 (6 bases). Germline loops: CDR1 SGHVS, CDR2 FQNEAQ. Trimming removed 1 base from V and 0 bases from J, with 10 bases in between. This CDR3 has 15 residues. The CDR3 protein is CASSLVGGSSYEQYF. The CDR3 DNA sequence: TGTGCCAGCAGCTTAGTAGGGGGAAGCTCCTACGAGCAGTACTTC.

This clonotype was seen repeatedly, ten times or more. The rearrangement uses TRBV4-2 and TRBJ1-5; 12 bases match TRBD1. The CDR3 contains 17 residues. The germline V gene has CDR1 LGHNA and CDR2 YNFKEQ. With V trimmed by 0 bases and J by 4 bases, 4 bases remained unmatched. The DNA of the CDR3 is TGTGCCAGCAGCCAAGAGGGGACAGGGGGCCCGAATCAGCCCCAGCATTTT. Its translation: CASSQEGTGGPNQPQHF.

Remarks on this clonotype: The CDR3 carries no conserved terminal phenylalanine or tryptophan, so it likely arises from a read error. It is unclear where the CDR3 begins or ends on the DNA, so no DNA is shown, and the CDR3 is as TCRdb lists it. CDR3 amino acids: CASSFKSGANVLAL. The V gene is TRBV11-3, the J gene TRBJ2-6. The CDR3 contains 14 residues when both ends are counted. From germline, CDR1 is SGHNT and CDR2 YENEEA.

V and J are TRBV11-3 and TRBJ2-3, with 10 bases lining up with TRBD2. Unmatched junction bases numbered 6, after V lost 5 bases and J lost 4 bases. The CDR3 length is 15 residues. The V gene's germline CDR1 is SGHNT and CDR2 YENEEA. In nucleotides, the CDR3 is TGTGCCAGCAGCGCCAGGACTAGCGGTTCAGATACGCAGTATTTT. Translation gives CASSARTSGSDTQYF.

This clonotype was detected once. A much bigger clone sits one base away, suggesting this may be a read error. This chain links TRBV29-1 with TRBJ1-2, with TRBD1 identical over 8 bases. V was pared by 5 bases and J by 6 bases, with 5 bases of the junction left unmatched. The germline V gene has CDR1 SQVTM and CDR2 ANQGSEA. The CDR3 loop spans 12 amino acids. CDR3 loop: CSVRTGSNGYTF. The CDR3 bases are TGCAGCGTTAGGACAGGGAGCAATGGCTACACCTTC.

To note about this clonotype: A read error is likely, as this CDR3 ends without the conserved phenylalanine or tryptophan. This rearrangement joins TRBV11-2 to TRBJ2-5; D may correspond to TRBD1 or TRBD2 (5 bases each). Per the germline V gene, CDR1 is SGHAT and CDR2 is FQNNGV. The CDR3 is 12 amino acids. The V end lost 9 bases, the J end lost 2 bases, and 10 bases lay between the germline ends. The CDR3 here is CARGENQETQYL. The CDR3 DNA follows: TGTGCCAGAGGGGAGAATCAAGAGACCCAGTACTTA.

This clonotype was counted ten times or more. The chain couples TRBV30 to TRBJ2-3; 8 bases line up with TRBD1. The length of the CDR3 is 14 residues. Trimming at V came to 4 bases and at J to 5 bases, leaving 8 bases not matched to a gene. Germline-derived CDR1 and CDR2 are GTSNPN and SVGIG (reference sequence). CDR3 nucleotides: TGTGCCTGGACCCCGGGACAGGCCTTAGATACGCAGTATTTT. Residues: CAWTPGQALDTQYF.

In regard to this clonotype: The junction shows a germline mismatch at one end, possibly a read error. The V call is TRBV5-4, the J call TRBJ1-4; D unresolved. Germline CDR1 reads SGHNT; CDR2 reads YYREEE (reference sequence). CDR3 length equals 15 residues. The CDR3 nucleotides read TGTGCCAGCGGCTTGAACCGGGCCATAGATGAAAAACTGTTTTTT. This encodes CASGLNRAIDEKLFF.

About this clonotype: One junction end disagrees with the germline gene, perhaps due to a read error. This CDR3 reads CASSLYLQEIQYF. The CDR3, as DNA: TGCGCCAGCAGCTTGTATCTCCAAGAGATCCAGTACTTC. The rearrangement links TRBV5-1 to TRBJ2-5; D remains unclear. Germline loops: CDR1 SGHRS, CDR2 YFSETQ. The CDR3 consists of 13 residues.

Comments on this clonotype: A much more abundant neighbour one base away suggests this may be a read error. This chain uses TRBV6-6 with TRBJ2-3, with 11 bases that match TRBD2. The CDR3 length is 15 residues. CDR1 MNHNY and CDR2 SVGAGI come from the germline V gene (reference sequence). The CDR3 here is CASSNSGRALDKQYF. In DNA form, the CDR3 reads TGTGCCAGCAGTAATAGCGGGAGGGCATTAGATAAGCAGTATTTT.

As regards this clonotype: Relative to the germline gene, one junction end is altered; a read error may explain this. CDR3 residues: CASSFGQGQAKNIRYF. The CDR3 nucleotides read TGTGCCAGCAGTTTTGGTCAGGGGCAAGCCAAAAACATTCGGTACTTC. This chain links TRBV28 with TRBJ2-4; D possibly corresponds to TRBD1 (6 bases). Germline-derived CDR1 and CDR2 are MDHEN and SYDVKM. This CDR3 has 16 amino acids.

The chain carries TRBV12-3 or TRBV12-4 and TRBJ1-6, with D unclear. The CDR3 runs 17 residues. V lost 4 bases to trimming and J lost 0 bases, with 13 bases between them. The chain's CDR3 is CASSSTKGSSYNSPLHF. CDR3 in DNA: TGTGCCAGCAGTTCAACAAAGGGCAGCTCCTATAATTCACCCCTCCACTTT.

A few counts support this clonotype. The rearrangement links TRBV20-1 to TRBJ2-1; D not certain. Germline-derived CDR1 and CDR2 are DFQATT and SNEGSKA (reference sequence). The CDR3 has 16 residues. V lost 3 bases and J lost 0, with 15 bases in between. In nucleotides, the CDR3 is TGCAGTGCTAGTCCTCTCGGTCGCAGCTCCTACAATGAGCAGTTCTTC. This gives the protein CSASPLGRSSYNEQFF.

This clonotype has a count of ten or more. This chain uses TRBV20-1 with TRBJ2-3, with TRBD2 matching over 14 bases. This CDR3 region has 16 residues. V was clipped by 3 bases and J by 3 bases; unmatched bases: 5. CDR1 DFQATT and CDR2 SNEGSKA come from the germline V gene (reference sequence). CDR3 in amino acids: CSASRGLAGETDTQYF. CDR3 nucleotides: TGCAGTGCTAGTCGGGGACTAGCGGGAGAAACAGATACGCAGTATTTT.

About this clonotype itself: One end of the junction fails to match germline, which may point to a read error. The genes are TRBV28 and TRBJ2-7; 11 nucleotides match TRBD1. The CDR3 contains 15 residues. Germline V gene sequence: CDR1 MDHEN, CDR2 SYDVKM. The CDR3 protein is CASSPGTGGPYKQYF. CDR3 coding DNA: TGTGCCAGCAGTCCAGGGACAGGGGGTCCCTACAAGCAGTACTTC.

For this clonotype: Sequence at one end of the junction differs from germline and may be a read error. The rearrangement links TRBV6-1 to TRBJ2-2; perhaps TRBD1 as D (6 bases). The germline gives CDR1 MNHNS, CDR2 SASEGT. There are 11 residues in the CDR3. The CDR3 DNA sequence: TGTGCCTGCCAGGGGTCCGGGGAGCTGCCTTTT. It translates to CACQGSGELPF.

This clonotype was observed at least ten times. This chain connects TRBV6-5 to TRBJ2-5; weak D call: TRBD2 (6 bases). The CDR3 is 16 residues long. The ends were cut back, 2 bases at V and 1 base at J, with 14 bases in the middle. CDR1 and CDR2 from the germline V gene are MNHEY and SVGAGI. CDR3 DNA sequence: TGTGCCAGCAGTTACGGCCCCATGCGGGGCCAAGAGACCCAGTACTTC. This gives the protein CASSYGPMRGQETQYF.

On this clonotype itself: This may arise from a read error, as a much more abundant clone is one base away. This chain uses TRBV20-1 with TRBJ1-4; weak D call: TRBD1 (5 bases). The CDR3 loop spans 15 amino acids. The germline gives CDR1 DFQATT, CDR2 SNEGSKA (reference sequence). CDR3 nucleotide sequence: TGCAATGCTAGAGATTCAGGGACCATTAATGAAAAACTGTTTTTT. This gives the protein CNARDSGTINEKLFF.

This rearrangement joins TRBV6-1 to TRBJ1-4; D is uncertain. The CDR3 has 15 amino acids. CDR1 and CDR2 (germline): MNHNS, SASEGT. CDR3 sequence (DNA): TGTGTTAGCGCTTATAAATCGTTGCTAGGTGAAAAACTGTTTTTT. Its translation is CVSAYKSLLGEKLFF.

As concerns this clonotype: The CDR3 does not end in the conserved phenylalanine or tryptophan, so this is likely a read error. The V call is TRBV28, the J call TRBJ2-1; 7 nucleotides align to TRBD2. V lost 5 bases to trimming and J lost 2 bases; unmatched junction nucleotides: 6. The length of the CDR3 is 15 residues. The germline CDR1 and CDR2 sequences are MDHEN and SYDVKM. In DNA form, the CDR3 reads TGTGCCAGCAGTCTCGGGAGGTTCCCCTACAATGAGCAGTTCCTC. Its translation: CASSLGRFPYNEQFL.

This clonotype was seen ten or more times. The V call is TRBV6-5, the J call TRBJ2-2, with unresolved D. The CDR3 loop spans 14 amino acids. V shed 5 bases and J shed 6 bases, with 13 bases lying between them. The germline CDR1 and CDR2 sequences are MNHEY and SVGAGI. The CDR3 protein is CASSRSTFSGELFF. In nucleotides, the CDR3 is TGTGCCAGCAGTCGTAGTACCTTCTCCGGGGAGCTGTTTTTT.

On this clonotype: Relative to the germline gene, one junction end is altered; a read error may explain this. CDR3 bases: TGCGCCAGCAGCAAGGGACAGGTCCCCGGGGAGCCGTTTTTT. Protein: CASSKGQVPGEPFF. The chain couples TRBV5-1 to TRBJ2-2; 8 bases fit TRBD1. The CDR3 sequence is 14 residues long. The germline CDR1 and CDR2 sequences are SGHRS and YFSETQ.

As for this clonotype: One junction end disagrees with the germline gene, perhaps due to a read error. The chain has TRBV19 and TRBJ1-5, with D unclear. This CDR3 has 15 residues. Germline V gene sequence: CDR1 LNHDA, CDR2 SQIVND (reference sequence). This CDR3 reads CASTRLTVRNRPQHF. The DNA for the CDR3 is TGTGCCAGTACCCGTTTGACTGTCCGGAATCGGCCCCAGCATTTT.

This clonotype was picked up a small number of times. This chain joins TRBV30 and TRBJ2-1, with TRBD2 identical over 9 bases. This CDR3 spans 16 amino acids. Per germline, CDR1 GTSNPN and CDR2 SVGIG (reference sequence). Trimming at V came to 2 bases and at J to 7 bases, leaving 12 bases not matched to a gene. The CDR3 protein is CAWSRASGMGWNEQFF. In nucleotides, the CDR3 is TGTGCCTGGAGTCGGGCTAGCGGGATGGGTTGGAATGAGCAGTTCTTC.

With respect to this clonotype: The conserved closing phenylalanine or tryptophan is absent in this CDR3, likely reflecting a read error. The chain uses TRBV6-2 or TRBV6-3 and TRBJ2-7; D perhaps matches TRBD1 (6 bases). The CDR3 is 13 residues long. Trimming removed 8 bases from V and 7 bases from J, with 18 bases in between. Germline CDR1 MNHEY, CDR2 SVGEGT. The DNA of the CDR3 is TGTGCCAGCCGCCCCGACAGGTTCTATGAGCAGTACTAC. Amino acid sequence: CASRPDRFYEQYY.

Regarding this clonotype: A much larger clone differs by one base, so this may be a read error. The chain is built from TRBV7-9 and TRBJ2-5; D remains unclear. V lost 3 bases to trimming and J lost 2 bases, with 13 bases between them. This CDR3 has 15 residues. The germline CDR1 and CDR2 sequences are SEHNR and FQNEAQ (reference sequence). The CDR3 bases are TGTGCCAGCAGCTTGTTGTGGCCGGGTCAAGAGACCCAGTACTTC. It codes for CASSLLWPGQETQYF.

As concerns this clonotype: One end of the junction varies from germline; a read error may be responsible. The chain carries TRBV6-5 and TRBJ2-7; D possibly corresponds to TRBD1 (5 bases). From germline, CDR1 is MNHEY and CDR2 SVGAGI. The CDR3 is 14 amino acids. The CDR3 loop reads CTSSSSTGSYEQYF. As DNA, the CDR3 is TGTACCAGCAGTTCGAGCACAGGCTCCTACGAGCAGTACTTC.

The CDR3 DNA sequence: TGTGCCAGCAGTGAAGGTGACAGGTGGACAGATACGCAGTATTTT. It is translated as CASSEGDRWTDTQYF. The chain joins TRBV6-1 to TRBJ2-3, with D possibly being TRBD1 (6 bases). The CDR3 consists of 15 residues. The germline CDR1 and CDR2 sequences are MNHNS and SASEGT. Trimming stripped 1 base from V and 3 bases from J, with 11 bases between.